The rows below give T cell receptor beta chains drawn from one sample of a study of T cells expressing NK-cell markers. TCRdb reprocessed the 5' RACE reads and reports one entry per CDR3 protein, with no DNA. The repertoire table contains about 450,000 distinct CDR3 sequences. Sequencing used blood T cells: a sorted CD56 or NKG2C T cell subset, CD4+ or CD8+ T cells, or bulk PBMC T cells (not recorded which). These TCRs come from a woman aged 18 to 75 in good health. The CDR3 runs from the conserved cysteine through the conserved F or W.

TRBV5-1,TRBJ2-3,CASSLYPDTQYF
TRBV7-2,TRBJ1-1,CASSRMNTEAFF
TRBV28,TRBJ1-4,CASTAGGVGEKLFF
TRBV5-1,TRBJ1-6,CASSQINRDADPLHF
TRBV5-1,TRBJ1-1,CASSLSAGGTEAFF
TRBV18,TRBJ1-5,CASSPQGQYQPQHF
TRBV28,TRBJ2-7,CASSVPGQGKEQYF
TRBV6-1,TRBJ1-1,CASSPDLWNTEAFF
TRBV29-1,TRBJ1-2,CSVERQGLAYGYTF
TRBV9,TRBJ2-2,CASSTRLAGNTGELFF
TRBV29-1,TRBJ2-3,CSANGRGAGTDTQYF
TRBV5-5,TRBJ2-1,CASSGPLTAYNEQFF
TRBV29-1,TRBJ2-7,CSVEGVTYEQYF
TRBV11-2,TRBJ2-2,CASSLKGLAGGPSGELFF
TRBV5-4,TRBJ2-7,CASSPTGTSYEQYF
TRBV28,TRBJ2-7,CASSLESSGRSQYF
TRBV10-3,TRBJ2-1,CAITGEGSSYNEQFF
TRBV7-9,TRBJ2-5,CASSLPGTGARETQYF
TRBV21-1,TRBJ2-1,CASSSHRGDRDEQFF
TRBV7-9,TRBJ2-1,CASSFGRGRGEQFF
TRBV30,TRBJ1-1,CAWENTRSTEAFF
TRBV20-1,TRBJ2-3,CSARERDTQYF
TRBV12-3/TRBV12-4,TRBJ1-6,CASSFLAGAESLHF
TRBV28,TRBJ1-4,CASSLWGGGGTEKLFF
TRBV4-3,TRBJ2-6,CASSQDSGRSPGANVLTF
TRBV5-1,TRBJ1-6,CASSLGQPFNSPLHF
TRBV7-3,TRBJ1-6,CASSLTTGGFSPLHF
TRBV12-3/TRBV12-4,TRBJ2-3,CASSLYRGRTDTQYF
TRBV7-2,TRBJ1-4,CASSLVGAPNEKLFF
TRBV29-1,TRBJ2-7,CSVIGQDYEQYF
TRBV7-9,TRBJ1-1,CASREGQMNTEAFF
TRBV4-1,TRBJ2-7,CASSPLGTSGIYEQYF
TRBV12-3/TRBV12-4,TRBJ2-7,CASSFGDGIYEQYF
TRBV7-3,TRBJ2-1,CASSRVGGVVDEQFF
TRBV20-1,TRBJ1-6,CSAANRGRNSPLHF
TRBV20-1,TRBJ2-2,CSARGLAGSPGTGELFF
TRBV20-1,TRBJ2-1,CSARDSRGYNEQFF
TRBV5-1,TRBJ2-7,CASSFGQGVGEQYF
TRBV14,TRBJ2-1,CASSQDEGRPQHAQFF
TRBV12-3/TRBV12-4,TRBJ2-2,CATPPDGNTGELFF
TRBV12-3/TRBV12-4,TRBJ1-6,CASSPQGMNSPLHF
TRBV27,TRBJ2-5,CASGLAGGETQYF